The source of this T cell receptor (beta chain) is a study of blood T cell repertoires in COVID-19. The overall study: PBMCs, B-cell-depleted T cells, or T cells provided the cDNA or gDNA that made up the material.

Germline values: CDR1 SGHNT, CDR2 YYREEE (reference sequence). This CDR3 spans 13 amino acids. The V gene end was trimmed by 7 bases and the J gene end by 5 bases; junction bases not matched to a gene: 7. The data were produced by immunoSEQ multiplex PCR, yet TCRdb's version contains in-frame clones alone and is incomplete. The table has 190,000 or so clones, just under 90% seen once; the top ten hold 0.7% to 0.9%. The sequencing sample was made of peripheral blood. The V gene is TRBV5-4, the J gene TRBJ2-7; 9 positions agree with TRBD1. The receptor's source is a woman aged 18 to 35 who had recovered from COVID-19. The CDR3 is CASSGTGTHEQYF. CDR3 in DNA: TGTGCCAGCTCCGGGACAGGGACCCACGAGCAGTACTTC.